Below, 17 T cell receptor beta chains from the same sample are listed, as sequenced in a study of T cell repertoires in cytomegalovirus infection. TCRdb reanalysed the reads using MiXCR and keeps one entry per CDR3 protein. The table lists roughly 630,000 distinct CDR3 sequences, around 24% of them singletons. The material sequenced was CD8+ T cells from PBMCs. These receptors originate from a human donor in good health (CMV status not recorded). Some clones in this sample may be carry-over from other donors' samples.

The chain uses TRBV7-9 and TRBJ2-5; 9 bases are shared with TRBD1. Looked up from germline, CDR1 is SEHNR and CDR2 is FQNEAQ (reference sequence). Germline trimming cut 5 bases from V and 5 bases from J; bases unmatched to any gene: 9. There are 15 residues in the CDR3. DNA for the CDR3: TGTGCCAGCAGCCAGTACAGGGGGCATTTGGAGACCCAGTACTTC. This encodes CASSQYRGHLETQYF.

This chain joins TRBV2 and TRBJ2-7; D uncertain. Between the trimmed V and J ends, which lost 2 bases and 3 bases, there was a span of 5 bases. CDR1 is SNHLY and CDR2 is FYNNEI in the germline V gene. This CDR3 is built from 12 residues. CDR3 loop: CASSERSYEQYF. In nucleotides, the CDR3 is TGTGCCAGCAGTGAACGCAGCTACGAGCAGTACTTC.

This clonotype was seen more than once but under ten times. The V gene is TRBV7-9, the J gene TRBJ2-2, with 7 bases that match TRBD2. This CDR3 is 15 amino acids long. The germline V gene encodes CDR1 SEHNR and CDR2 FQNEAQ (reference sequence). The V gene end was trimmed by 4 bases and the J gene end by 0 bases; junction bases not matched to a gene: 2. The CDR3 spells CASSSSGTNTGELFF. The CDR3 coding sequence is TGTGCCAGCAGCTCGAGCGGGACGAACACCGGGGAGCTGTTTTTT.

This clonotype turned up a few times. The chain is built from TRBV7-9 and TRBJ2-7; maybe TRBD2 (6 bases). The V gene lost 6 bases and the J gene lost 3 bases, with 21 bases spanning the gap. Germline V gene data show CDR1 as SEHNR and CDR2 as FQNEAQ (reference sequence). CDR3 length equals 16 residues. The CDR3 is CASSSRDSPYNYEQYV. The CDR3 DNA reads as TGTGCCAGCAGTTCCCGGGACTCCCCCTATAACTACGAGCAGTACGTC.

Only a few counts were recorded for this clonotype. This chain links TRBV6-2 or TRBV6-3 with TRBJ2-3; 11 positions match TRBD2. After removal of 6 bases from V and 6 bases from J, the junction contained 14 bases not matched to a gene. This CDR3 is built from 17 residues. The germline gives CDR1 MNHEY, CDR2 SVGEGT. CDR3 in DNA: TGTGCCAGCAGCCGTGAGACTAGCGGGGTCCTGGGGGATACGCAGTATTTT. Translation: CASSRETSGVLGDTQYF.

The chain carries TRBV5-4 and TRBJ2-2, with a tentative D call TRBD2 (5 bases). The CDR3 contains 16 residues. Per the germline V gene, CDR1 is SGHNT and CDR2 is YYREEE (reference sequence). The V and J ends lost 2 bases and 4 bases respectively, with 15 bases between them. DNA of the CDR3: TGTGCCAGCAGCTTATCGGCTAGCTTTTCCACCGGGGAGCTGTTTTTT. It encodes CASSLSASFSTGELFF.

This clonotype was counted a few times. The chain employs TRBV4-3 and TRBJ2-5, with D perhaps matching TRBD1 (6 bases). CDR3 length: 16 amino acids. In germline, CDR1 is LGHNA, CDR2 YSLEER. V was clipped by 0 bases and J by 5 bases, with 16 bases between them. The CDR3 region has the DNA TGCGCCAGCAGCCAAGATCTAAGGGGGTCGGAGGAGACCCAGTACTTC. Translated, it gives CASSQDLRGSEETQYF.

This clonotype has more than one count but fewer than ten. The V call is TRBV2, the J call TRBJ2-3; D is ambiguous. V lost 8 bases and J lost 6, with 15 bases in between. The CDR3 extends over 13 amino acids. Germline V gene lookup returns CDR1 SNHLY and CDR2 FYNNEI. The CDR3 DNA sequence: TGTGCCAGCCCCGGGCTAACCATGGATACGCAGTATTTT. Translating it yields CASPGLTMDTQYF.

This clonotype was seen repeatedly, ten times or more. V and J are TRBV12-3 or TRBV12-4 and TRBJ1-5, with a possible D match to TRBD1 (5 bases). The CDR3 is 14 amino acids. V lost 0 bases to trimming and J lost 4 bases, with 7 bases between them. In nucleotides, the CDR3 is TGTGCCAGCAGTTTAGCGAGGACAAATCAGCCCCAGCATTTT. Amino acids: CASSLARTNQPQHF.

This clonotype was observed at least ten times. The chain joins TRBV28 to TRBJ1-5, with D possibly being TRBD1 (6 bases). V lost 1 base to trimming and J lost 3 bases, with 10 bases between them. This CDR3 is 15 amino acids long. Germline CDR1 MDHEN, CDR2 SYDVKM. CDR3 nucleotide sequence: TGTGCCAGCAGTTTATACGGACAGACCAATCAGCCCCAGCATTTT. Amino acid sequence: CASSLYGQTNQPQHF.

A note on this clonotype: A far larger clone is one nucleotide away, so this likely arose from a read error. The chain joins TRBV7-9 to TRBJ2-7, with 7 bases identical to TRBD1. This CDR3 spans 13 amino acids. Germline CDR1 SEHNR, CDR2 FQNEAQ (reference sequence). With V trimmed by 5 bases and J by 3 bases, 4 bases remained unmatched. CDR3 amino acids: CASSARDSYEQYV. CDR3 DNA sequence: TGTGCCAGCAGCGCCCGGGACAGCTACGAGCAGTACGTC.

The V and J genes are TRBV7-2 and TRBJ2-1; D is undetermined. CDR1 is SGHTA and CDR2 is FQGNSA in the germline V gene. There are 13 residues in the CDR3. V was shortened by 5 bases and J by 5 bases, with 10 bases between the two germline ends. The CDR3 DNA reads TGTGCCAGCAGCGGGCCCCCGGACAATGAGCAGTTCTTC. Translated, it gives CASSGPPDNEQFF.

This clonotype was counted many times. The chain links TRBV7-2 to TRBJ2-2, with D perhaps TRBD1 (5 bases). V was shortened by 5 bases and J by 3 bases, with 19 bases between the two germline ends. Germline values: CDR1 SGHTA, CDR2 FQGNSA. The CDR3 length is 17 residues. The DNA of the CDR3 is TGTGCCAGCAGCGGGCCCCCACAGGCCACGGACACCGGGGAGCTGTTTTTT. This encodes CASSGPPQATDTGELFF.

This sequence joins TRBV20-1 and TRBJ2-7, with 7 bases aligning to TRBD2. CDR3 size: 12 residues. The junction had 3 bases not matched to a gene; V was cut back by 3 bases and J by 4 bases. Germline loops: CDR1 DFQATT, CDR2 SNEGSKA (reference sequence). The CDR3 nucleotides read TGCAGTGCTAGTCAGGGAGGGTACGAGCAGTACTTC. Translated: CSASQGGYEQYF.

The chain employs TRBV6-1 and TRBJ2-5; D possibly corresponds to TRBD1 (6 bases). The CDR3 is made up of 14 amino acids. V was shortened by 5 bases and J by 4 bases, with 14 bases between the two germline ends. Germline CDR1 is MNHNS and CDR2 is SASEGT. The CDR3 DNA sequence: TGTGCCAGCAGTTCCGGACAGACAAGAGAGACCCAGTACTTC. It translates to CASSSGQTRETQYF.

This clonotype was seen more than once but under ten times. This chain uses TRBV12-5 with TRBJ1-1; D uncertain. V lost 6 bases and J 4 bases, leaving 12 bases between the germline ends. The germline V gene encodes CDR1 LGHNT and CDR2 FRNRAP. This CDR3 is 13 amino acids long. The CDR3, as DNA: TGTGCTAGTGGCCCGGGTTGGGGCACTGAAGCTTTCTTT. Amino acid sequence: CASGPGWGTEAFF.

This clonotype showed up just a few times. The gene calls are TRBV12-3 or TRBV12-4 and TRBJ2-5; a weak D match, TRBD1 (5 bases). Trimming stripped 6 bases from V and 2 bases from J, with 10 bases between. The CDR3 is 13 residues long. The CDR3: CASSTTEQETQYF. In nucleotides, the CDR3 is TGTGCCAGCAGCACGACAGAGCAAGAGACCCAGTACTTC.